The 26 T cell receptor beta chains below come from one sample, sequenced in a study of T cell clonality in common variable immunodeficiency. Which antigens these TCRs recognize remains unknown. Study outcomes and limitations: Common variable immunodeficiency TCR beta sequences reportedly had fewer deletions and N-nucleotide insertions.

Produced via immunoSEQ multiplex PCR; TCRdb's table is partial and in-frame only. The sample counts about 35,000 clones, none seen once; the ten largest own 28%. The source material was peripheral blood mononuclear cells. The receptors originated from a human donor with common variable immunodeficiency.

This clone showed up many times. The CDR3 extends 3 residues past the end of the read, so its final part is completed from the germline J gene. V is TRBV2 and J is TRBJ2-7; D might be TRBD2 (5 bases). Per the germline V gene, CDR1 is SNHLY and CDR2 is FYNNEI. The V end was cut by 6 bases, the J end by 6 bases, with 15 bases between. The CDR3 spans 13 residues. CDR3 DNA, as far as it was read: TGTGCCAGCAGGAAGGACTTCTTCGTCGAG. This encodes CASRKDFFVE. The whole CDR3 protein is CASRKDFFVEQYF. The variable domain in full, completed from reference TRBV2 and TRBJ2-7, reads EPEVTQTPSHQVTQMGQEVILRCVPISNHLYFYWYRQILGQKVEFLVSFYNNEISEKSEIFDDQFSVERPDGSNFTLKIRSTKLEDSAMYFCASRKDFFVEQYFGPGTRLTVT.

On this clone: The read ends 3 residues early relative to the CDR3; the germline J gene fills the gap. The gene calls are TRBV7-9 and TRBJ2-1, with 7 bases that match TRBD2. This CDR3 spans 15 amino acids. J was trimmed by 6 bases and V by 3 bases; bases with no gene match: 8. Germline lookup yields CDR1 SEHNR and CDR2 FQNEAQ (reference sequence). CDR3 DNA, as far as it was read: TGTGCCAGCAGCTTGCGGGAGATCATGCTCAATGAG. Amino acids: CASSLREIMLNE. The complete CDR3 reads CASSLREIMLNEQFF.

For this clone: The CDR3 end lies 3 residues beyond the end of the read and is filled in from the germline J gene. The V and J genes are TRBV30 and TRBJ2-1, with 9 bases aligning to TRBD2. J was trimmed by 9 bases and V by 0 bases; bases with no gene match: 9. Germline V CDR1 and CDR2: GTSNPN, SVGIG (reference sequence). The CDR3 covers 15 residues. CDR3 region: CAWSVPAGGFGEQFF. CDR3 bases read: TGTGCCTGGAGTGTACCAGCGGGAGGTTTCGGTGAG.

This clone has just a few counts. The sequence runs out 3 residues before the end of the CDR3; the remainder is reconstructed from the germline J gene. The V gene is TRBV18, the J gene TRBJ2-7; possibly TRBD1 for D (6 bases). There are 15 residues in the CDR3. Trimming took 3 bases from V and 2 from J, leaving 14 bases between them. The V gene's germline CDR1 is KGHSH and CDR2 LQKENI. CDR3 DNA (partial): TGTGCCAGCTCACCCGACAGGAGCACTACCTACGAG. Encoded protein: CASSPDRSTTYE. The full CDR3 is CASSPDRSTTYEQYF.

In its sample, this clone was seen many times. The missing CDR3 end, 3 residues past where the read stops, is filled in from the germline J gene. J is TRBJ1-1 and V is TRBV18, with a tentative D call TRBD1 (5 bases). This CDR3 is built from 14 residues. Trimming shortened V by 1 base and J by 3 bases, and 9 bases separated the two germline ends. The germline CDR1 and CDR2 sequences are KGHSH and LQKENI. Incomplete CDR3 DNA: TGTGCCAGCTCACCACTAGGCAGGGACACTGAA. Translating it yields CASSPLGRDTE. The CDR3 as a whole reads CASSPLGRDTEAFF.

Concerning this clone: The missing CDR3 end, 3 residues past where the read stops, is filled in from the germline J gene. This chain joins TRBV7-2 and TRBJ2-7, with D possibly matching TRBD1 (6 bases). Trimming cost V 1 base and J 0 bases, with 7 bases left between them. This CDR3 spans 14 amino acids. Germline V gene sequence: CDR1 SGHTA, CDR2 FQGNSA. The DNA read from the CDR3 is TGTGCCAGCAGCTTAGGGACAGACTCCTACGAG. It specifies CASSLGTDSYE. From start to end, the CDR3 is CASSLGTDSYEQYF.

This clone was seen at least ten times. This CDR3 reads CASSPAKPLPQHF. The CDR3 DNA, read in part, is TGTGCCAGCAGCCCTGCCAAGCCCCTGCCC. The chain couples TRBV27 to TRBJ1-5; D gene unclear. The read comes to an end 3 residues before the CDR3 does, leaving the germline J gene to fill in the end. Trimming cost V 6 bases and J 9 bases, with 15 bases left between them. CDR1 and CDR2 from the germline V gene are MNHEY and SMNVEV (reference sequence). This CDR3 contains 13 residues.

In the case of this clone: Sequencing ends 3 residues short of the CDR3 end; the germline J gene provides the rest. The gene calls are TRBV2 and TRBJ2-1, with 9 bases lining up with TRBD2. This CDR3 region has 13 residues. Losses at the gene ends were 8 bases for V and 2 bases for J; bases not matched to a gene: 1. Germline-derived CDR1 and CDR2 are SNHLY and FYNNEI. The sequenced part of the CDR3 DNA is TGTGCCAGCCGACTAGCGGCCTACAATGAG. It translates to CASRLAAYNE. The whole CDR3 protein is CASRLAAYNEQFF.

This clone came up many times. Read sequence stops 3 residues before the CDR3 end, and the germline J gene provides the missing end. The chain uses TRBV5-1 and TRBJ1-3; TRBD1 is a possible D gene (6 bases). V lost 4 bases, J lost 4 bases, and 12 bases lay in between. The CDR3 totals 14 residues. The V gene's germline CDR1 is SGHRS and CDR2 YFSETQ. The covered CDR3 bases are TGCGCCAGCAGCCCCCGAGACAGGGGAAACACC. Translation: CASSPRDRGNT. In full, the CDR3 is CASSPRDRGNTIYF.

This clone was detected many times. The read is 3 residues too short to cover the CDR3 end, so that end is filled in from the germline J gene. The chain couples TRBV20-1 to TRBJ2-2; 14 positions agree with TRBD2. The CDR3 length is 18 residues. Germline V gene lookup returns CDR1 DFQATT and CDR2 SNEGSKA (reference sequence). V lost 0 bases and J lost 6; bases outside the gene matches: 9. This chain's CDR3 is CSARDRLAGGPYAGELFF. CDR3 DNA (partial): TGCAGTGCTAGAGACCGACTAGCGGGAGGGCCATATGCCGGGGAG.

This clone occurred a few times. The sequence runs out 3 residues before the end of the CDR3; the remainder is reconstructed from the germline J gene. The chain combines TRBV11-2 with TRBJ1-1; D ambiguous. The CDR3 covers 14 residues. The V gene lost 6 bases and the J gene lost 0 bases, with 11 bases spanning the gap. Germline V gene data show CDR1 as SGHAT and CDR2 as FQNNGV. Incomplete CDR3 DNA: TGTGCCAGCAGAGGTACAACCATGAACACTGAA. This codes for CASRGTTMNTE. The entire CDR3 reads CASRGTTMNTEAFF. Filled out from reference TRBV11-2 and TRBJ1-1, the complete variable domain reads EAGVAQSPRYKIIEKRQSVAFWCNPISGHATLYWYQQILGQGPKLLIQFQNNGVVDDSQLPKDRFSAERLKGVDSTLKIQPAKLEDSAVYLCASRGTTMNTEAFFGQGTRLTVV.

This clone was seen many times. The read halts 3 residues ahead of the CDR3 end, with the missing end drawn from the germline J gene. This sequence joins TRBV10-3 and TRBJ2-1, with 10 bases fitting TRBD2. The germline CDR1 and CDR2 sequences are ENHRY and SYGVKD. J lost 7 bases, V lost 2 bases, and 11 bases had no gene match. This CDR3 has 17 residues. The covered CDR3 bases are TGTGCCATCAGTGAGCACCAAGGAGCGGGAGGGATGAATGAG. It codes for CAISEHQGAGGMNE. In full, the CDR3 is CAISEHQGAGGMNEQFF.

About this clone: The junction departs from germline at one end; a sequencing error may be responsible. The sequenced fragment ends 3 residues before the CDR3 boundary, so the rest is inferred from the germline J gene. The chain uses TRBV7-9 and TRBJ1-2; D is ambiguous. This CDR3 has 11 residues. CDR1 is SEHNR and CDR2 is FQNEAQ in the germline V gene (reference sequence). The chain's CDR3 is CSSSLDGGYTF. The CDR3 DNA, read in part, is TGTTCCAGCAGCTTAGACGGTGGC.

The table lists this clone with many counts. The read stops 3 residues short of the end of the CDR3; the missing end is completed from the germline J gene. This rearrangement joins TRBV7-6 to TRBJ2-3; 7 nucleotides line up with TRBD1. The CDR3 spans 14 residues. From germline, CDR1 is SGHVS and CDR2 FNYEAQ. Trimming took 2 bases from V and 4 from J; bases not matched to a gene: 3. CDR3 bases read: TGTGCCAGCAGCTTATCCAGGGGGTCAGATACG. Translation: CASSLSRGSDT. The entire CDR3 protein is CASSLSRGSDTQYF.

About this clone itself: The observed sequence ends 3 residues before the CDR3 terminus, with the missing tail filled in from the germline J gene. The sample carries other DNA sequences with the same CDR3. This chain connects TRBV7-6 to TRBJ2-7; D remains unclear. The CDR3 has 14 residues. V dropped 0 bases and J dropped 0 bases, with 6 bases sitting between them. Germline CDR1 reads SGHVS; CDR2 reads FNYEAQ. The CDR3 loop is CASSLALASYEQYF. The sequenced CDR3 bases are TGTGCCAGCAGCTTAGCCCTGGCCTCCTACGAG.

This clone was seen a few times. The CDR3 end falls 3 residues outside the read, so it is completed with the germline J gene. The gene calls are TRBV7-8 and TRBJ1-4, with TRBD1 matching 10 bases. J was trimmed by 5 bases and V by 5 bases; bases with no gene match: 5. Germline CDR1 SGHVS, CDR2 FQNEAQ. The CDR3 is 15 residues long. The sequenced CDR3 bases are TGTGCCAGCAGCGACCGGACAGGGGGAAATGAAAAA. This codes for CASSDRTGGNEK. The full CDR3 sequence reads CASSDRTGGNEKLFF.

Concerning this clone itself: The DNA ends 3 residues before the CDR3 does, and the rest of the CDR3 is filled in from the germline J gene. The chain carries TRBV20-1 and TRBJ2-1; possibly TRBD1 or TRBD2 for D (5 bases each). The germline CDR1 and CDR2 sequences are DFQATT and SNEGSKA (reference sequence). V was cut by 1 base and J by 0 bases, with 13 bases left in between. The CDR3 totals 16 residues. The sequenced part of the CDR3 DNA is TGCAGTGCTAGAGCTACCGAGGGGAGCTCCTACAATGAG. Residues: CSARATEGSSYNE. The whole CDR3 is CSARATEGSSYNEQFF.

Turning to this clone: The sequence runs out 3 residues before the end of the CDR3; the remainder is reconstructed from the germline J gene. The rearrangement uses TRBV10-1 and TRBJ2-7; TRBD1 matches at 8 bases. The V segment lost 2 bases and the J segment 0 bases; nucleotides outside the gene matches: 3. The CDR3 has 15 residues. The germline CDR1 and CDR2 sequences are WNHNN and SYGVQD (reference sequence). The CDR3 protein is CASSETGQDSYEQYF. Incomplete CDR3 DNA: TGCGCCAGCAGTGAGACGGGACAGGACTCCTACGAG.

Only a few counts were recorded for this clone. The sequenced CDR3 bases are TGTGCCAGCTCACCCTGGACTAGCGCTTCCTACGAG. Translation gives CASSPWTSASYE. The CDR3 reads in full as CASSPWTSASYEQYF. The chain has TRBV18 and TRBJ2-7; 9 bases align to TRBD2. The read stops 3 residues short of the end of the CDR3; the missing end is completed from the germline J gene. Germline values: CDR1 KGHSH, CDR2 LQKENI. The CDR3 contains 15 residues. Trimming cost V 3 bases and J 1 base; bases outside gene matches: 4.

This clone appeared many times. The read ends 3 residues early relative to the CDR3; the germline J gene fills the gap. The J gene is TRBJ2-7, the V gene TRBV30; 8 nucleotides align to TRBD1. Germline V gives CDR1 GTSNPN, CDR2 SVGIG (reference sequence). After removal of 5 bases from V and 0 bases from J, the junction contained 6 bases not matched to a gene. The CDR3 totals 14 residues. CDR3 protein: CAWEGQVSSYEQYF. The CDR3 bases that were read are TGTGCCTGGGAGGGACAGGTCTCCTCCTACGAG.

This clone was detected only a few times. A much larger clonotype is one base distant, so this may be a read error. The DNA ends 3 residues before the CDR3 does, and the rest of the CDR3 is filled in from the germline J gene. The chain links TRBV18 to TRBJ1-2; maybe TRBD1 (5 bases). CDR3 size: 16 residues. Germline V gene data show CDR1 as KGHSH and CDR2 as LQKENI. Trimming stripped 3 bases from V and 2 bases from J, with 16 bases between. This CDR3 is CASSPAEGLRNYGYTF. The covered CDR3 bases are TGTGCCAGCTCACCCGCTGAGGGGCTCAGGAACTATGGC.

As for this clone: The read halts 3 residues ahead of the CDR3 end, with the missing end drawn from the germline J gene. This chain joins TRBV18 and TRBJ2-7; 7 bases are a match to TRBD1. The V and J ends lost 3 bases and 5 bases, in that order; junction bases with no gene match: 10. CDR1 KGHSH and CDR2 LQKENI come from the germline V gene. The CDR3 is 15 amino acids. CDR3 DNA (partial): TGTGCCAGCTCACCCTTTGACAGGGAACTCCACGAG. The encoded protein is CASSPFDRELHE. The full-length CDR3 reads as CASSPFDRELHEQYF.

This clone was detected only a few times. One junction end disagrees with the germline gene, perhaps due to a read error. Partial CDR3 DNA: TGTTCCAGCAGCTTAAGGAGTTCGGGGGAAAAA. Translating gives CSSSLRSSGEK. The CDR3 as a whole reads CSSSLRSSGEKLFF. The chain uses TRBV7-9 and TRBJ1-4; no clear D. The read gets to within 3 residues of the CDR3 end, and the germline J gene fills in the rest. The CDR3 extends over 14 amino acids. Germline V gene sequence: CDR1 SEHNR, CDR2 FQNEAQ (reference sequence). The full variable domain, completed using reference TRBV7-9 and TRBJ1-4, is DTGVSQNPRHKITKRGQNVTFRCDPISEHNRLYWYRQTLGQGPEFLTYFQNEAQLEKSRLLSDRFSAERPKGSFSTLEIQRTEQGDSAMYLCSSSLRSSGEKLFFGSGTQLSVL.

CDR3 region: CAWSVGRYGYTF. Incomplete CDR3 DNA: TGTGCCTGGAGTGTGGGCCGCTATGGC. The rearrangement joins TRBV30 to TRBJ1-2; no clear D gene. The CDR3 end lies 3 residues beyond the end of the read and is filled in from the germline J gene. This CDR3 comprises 12 residues. Germline V gene data show CDR1 as GTSNPN and CDR2 as SVGIG (reference sequence). Trimming took off 0 bases at V and 4 bases at J, with 6 bases between the two ends.

This clone has at least ten counts. The read ends 3 residues shy of where the CDR3 ends; the end is completed using the germline J gene. The gene calls are TRBV5-1 and TRBJ2-2; D gene uncertain. Germline V gene sequence: CDR1 SGHRS, CDR2 YFSETQ. Trimming pared 0 bases from V and 0 bases from J, leaving 6 bases between. This CDR3 has 15 residues. The CDR3 reads CASSLAGTNTGELFF. Incomplete CDR3 DNA: TGCGCCAGCAGCTTGGCAGGCACGAACACCGGGGAG.

The sample holds a few counts of this clone. The read ends 3 residues shy of where the CDR3 ends; the end is completed using the germline J gene. This chain uses TRBV20-1 with TRBJ1-6; 8 bases map to TRBD1. In germline, CDR1 is DFQATT, CDR2 SNEGSKA (reference sequence). The CDR3 is made up of 15 amino acids. The ends lost 7 bases at V and 8 bases at J; junction bases unmatched: 13. CDR3 in amino acids: CSGGQGQASYSPLHF. The sequenced CDR3 bases are TGCAGTGGCGGACAGGGACAGGCCTCTTATTCACCC.